These 10 T cell receptor beta chains share one sample of origin, sequenced in a study of metastatic and nonmetastatic thyroid tumors. TCRdb re-called the PCR reads through MiXCR. The table records tens of thousands of clones, under 5% of them present only once. Thyroid surgery took place with no prior treatment in any patient. The sequenced material came from blood. These receptors all stem from a female donor with papillary thyroid cancer or a benign thyroid nodule (not recorded which). Some clones in this sample may be carry-over from other donors' samples.

This clone was observed at least ten times. The chain uses TRBV5-4 and TRBJ2-3; TRBD2 might be the D (5 bases). The germline V gene has CDR1 SGHNT and CDR2 YYREEE (reference sequence). This CDR3 region has 16 residues. Deletions cut 1 base from V and 3 bases from J, with 15 bases between. The CDR3 DNA is TGTGCCAGCAGCTTGTACAGTACCGGGGTGACAGATACGCAGTATTTT. Its translation: CASSLYSTGVTDTQYF.

This clone was counted ten times or more. The V and J genes are TRBV27 and TRBJ1-2; a possible D gene is TRBD1 (5 bases). The V and J ends lost 1 base and 4 bases respectively, with 10 bases between them. From germline, CDR1 is MNHEY and CDR2 SMNVEV (reference sequence). CDR3 length: 14 amino acids. The CDR3 DNA is TGTGCCAGCAGTTTATATCCGACAGTCTATGGCTACACCTTC. It yields the protein CASSLYPTVYGYTF.

The chain has TRBV5-1 and TRBJ2-7, with TRBD2 as a possible D gene (5 bases). Trimming removed 0 bases at V and 2 bases at J, with 12 bases between. The CDR3 is 15 amino acids. Germline values: CDR1 SGHRS, CDR2 YFSETQ. CDR3 protein: CASSLEGSSTYEQYF. CDR3 coding DNA: TGCGCCAGCAGCTTGGAAGGGAGTTCCACCTACGAGCAGTACTTC.

This clone has at least ten counts. The chain couples TRBV7-9 to TRBJ1-1, with D perhaps TRBD1 (5 bases). The V and J ends lost 5 bases and 1 base respectively, with 8 bases between them. Germline assignment: CDR1 SEHNR and CDR2 FQNEAQ (reference sequence). CDR3 size: 13 residues. The CDR3 protein is CASSHGQNTEAFF. CDR3 DNA sequence: TGTGCCAGCAGCCATGGACAGAACACTGAAGCTTTCTTT.

This clone appeared many times. The rearrangement joins TRBV5-1 to TRBJ2-3; D could derive from TRBD1 or TRBD2 (5 bases each). The V end lost 0 bases, the J end lost 2 bases, and 10 bases lay between the germline ends. The germline V gene has CDR1 SGHRS and CDR2 YFSETQ. CDR3 length: 15 residues. This CDR3 is CASSLAGHYTDTQYF. The CDR3 nucleotides are TGCGCCAGCAGCTTGGCGGGGCACTACACAGATACGCAGTATTTT.

The sample holds a few counts of this clone. The junction does not match germline at one end; this may be a read error. The gene calls are TRBV6-1 and TRBJ1-5; 7 nucleotides align to TRBD1. The V gene's germline CDR1 is MNHNS and CDR2 SASEGT. The CDR3 length is 14 residues. CDR3 protein: CASRPTGVGQPRNF. For the CDR3, the DNA is TGTGCCAGCAGACCTACAGGGGTAGGACAGCCCCGGAATTTT.

In its sample, this clone was seen many times. The gene calls are TRBV11-3 and TRBJ2-1; 10 positions agree with TRBD1. In germline, CDR1 is SGHNT, CDR2 YENEEA. The J segment lost 5 bases and the V segment lost 5 bases, leaving 18 bases of the junction unmatched. This CDR3 comprises 19 residues. The CDR3, as DNA: TGTGCCAGCAGCCCAGACAGGGGGCGAGCGGGAGTGGGCAACAATGAGCAGTTCTTC. Translated: CASSPDRGRAGVGNNEQFF.

There are a few counts of this clone. The rearrangement joins TRBV28 to TRBJ2-5, with 11 bases aligning to TRBD2. Germline-derived CDR1 and CDR2 are MDHEN and SYDVKM. V was clipped by 6 bases and J by 4 bases; unmatched bases: 7. The CDR3 is made up of 15 amino acids. This CDR3 is CASSKLAGGPETQYF. In DNA form, the CDR3 reads TGTGCCAGCAGCAAGTTAGCGGGAGGGCCAGAGACCCAGTACTTC.

The V call is TRBV11-2, the J call TRBJ2-7, with D hard to call. Germline CDR1 is SGHAT and CDR2 is FQNNGV. V shed 4 bases and J shed 3 bases, with 10 bases lying between them. The CDR3 extends over 13 amino acids. The CDR3: CASSSERSYEQYF. As DNA, the CDR3 is TGTGCCAGCAGCTCAGAGCGTAGCTACGAGCAGTACTTC.

Regarding this clone: This clone may be a read error of a much larger clone one base away. V usage is TRBV2 and J usage is TRBJ2-1; D unclear. The germline V and J ends were trimmed by 6 bases and 13 bases, with 16 bases remaining between them. Germline CDR1 reads SNHLY; CDR2 reads FYNNEI. CDR3 size: 12 residues. CDR3 DNA sequence: TGTGCCAGCAGCGACGACTTTATCGGACAGTTCTTC. As protein: CASSDDFIGQFF.